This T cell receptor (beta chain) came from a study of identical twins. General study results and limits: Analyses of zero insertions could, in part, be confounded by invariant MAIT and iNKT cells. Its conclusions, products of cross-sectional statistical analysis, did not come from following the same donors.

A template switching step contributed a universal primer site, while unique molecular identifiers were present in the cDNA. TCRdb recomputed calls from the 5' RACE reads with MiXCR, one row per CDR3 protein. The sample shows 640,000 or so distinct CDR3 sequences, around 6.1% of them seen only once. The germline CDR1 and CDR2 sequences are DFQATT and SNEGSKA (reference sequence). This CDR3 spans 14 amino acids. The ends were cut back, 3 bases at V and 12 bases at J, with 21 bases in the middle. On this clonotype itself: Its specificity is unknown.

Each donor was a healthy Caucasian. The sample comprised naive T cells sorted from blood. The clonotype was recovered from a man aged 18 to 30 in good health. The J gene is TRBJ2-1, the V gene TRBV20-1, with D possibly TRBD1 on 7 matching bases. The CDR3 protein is CSASASGGSYLQFF. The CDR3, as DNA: TGCAGTGCTAGTGCCTCAGGGGGGTCCTATCTGCAGTTCTTC.